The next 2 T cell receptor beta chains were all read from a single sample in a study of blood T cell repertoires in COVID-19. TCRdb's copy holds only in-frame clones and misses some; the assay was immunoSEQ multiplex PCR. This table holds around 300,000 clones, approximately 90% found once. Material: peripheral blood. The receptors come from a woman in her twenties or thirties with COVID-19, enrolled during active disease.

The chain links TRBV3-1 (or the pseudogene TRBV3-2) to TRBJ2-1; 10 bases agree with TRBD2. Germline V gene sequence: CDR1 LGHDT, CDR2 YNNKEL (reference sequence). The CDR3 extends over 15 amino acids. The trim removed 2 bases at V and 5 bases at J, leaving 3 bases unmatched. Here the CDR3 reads CASSQSSGGHNEQFF. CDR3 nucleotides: TGTGCCAGCAGCCAAAGTAGCGGGGGGCACAATGAGCAGTTCTTC.

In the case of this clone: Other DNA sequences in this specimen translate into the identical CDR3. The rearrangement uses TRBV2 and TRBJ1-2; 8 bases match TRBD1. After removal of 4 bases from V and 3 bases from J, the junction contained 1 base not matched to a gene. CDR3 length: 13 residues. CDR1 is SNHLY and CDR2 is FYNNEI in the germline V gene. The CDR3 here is CASSAGQDYGYTF. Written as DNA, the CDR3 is TGTGCCAGCAGTGCGGGACAGGACTATGGCTACACCTTC. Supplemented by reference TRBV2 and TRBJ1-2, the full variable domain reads EPEVTQTPSHQVTQMGQEVILRCVPISNHLYFYWYRQILGQKVEFLVSFYNNEISEKSEIFDDQFSVERPDGSNFTLKIRSTKLEDSAMYFCASSAGQDYGYTFGSGTRLTVV.